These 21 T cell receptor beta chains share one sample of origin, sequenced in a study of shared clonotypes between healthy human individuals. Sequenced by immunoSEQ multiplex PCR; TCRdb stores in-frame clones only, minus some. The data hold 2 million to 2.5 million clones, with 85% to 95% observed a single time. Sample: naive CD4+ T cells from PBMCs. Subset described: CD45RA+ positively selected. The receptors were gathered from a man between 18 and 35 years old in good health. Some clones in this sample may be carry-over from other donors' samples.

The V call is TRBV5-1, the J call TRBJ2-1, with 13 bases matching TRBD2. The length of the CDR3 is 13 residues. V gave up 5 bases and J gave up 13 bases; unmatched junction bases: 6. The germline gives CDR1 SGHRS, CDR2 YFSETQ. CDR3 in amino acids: CASRGLAGVSQFF. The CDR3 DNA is TGCGCCAGCAGAGGACTAGCGGGAGTTTCCCAGTTCTTC.

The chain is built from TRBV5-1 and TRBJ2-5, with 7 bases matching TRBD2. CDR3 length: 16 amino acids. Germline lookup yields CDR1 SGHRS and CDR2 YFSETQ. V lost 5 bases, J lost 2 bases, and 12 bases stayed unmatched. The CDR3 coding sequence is TGCGCCAGCAGTCGAAACCCCGGGACTACTCAAGAGACCCAGTACTTC. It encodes CASSRNPGTTQETQYF.

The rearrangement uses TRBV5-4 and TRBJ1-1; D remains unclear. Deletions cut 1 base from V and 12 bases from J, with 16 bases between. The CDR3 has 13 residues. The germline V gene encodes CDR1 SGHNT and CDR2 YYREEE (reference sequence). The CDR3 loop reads CASSLLPLPWTFF. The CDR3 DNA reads TGTGCCAGCAGCTTGCTCCCACTTCCCTGGACTTTCTTT. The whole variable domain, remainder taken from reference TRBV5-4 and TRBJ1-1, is ETGVTQSPTHLIKTRGQQVTLRCSSQSGHNTVSWYQQALGQGPQFIFQYYREEENGRGNFPPRFSGLQFPNYSSELNVNALELDDSALYLCASSLLPLPWTFFGQGTRLTVV.

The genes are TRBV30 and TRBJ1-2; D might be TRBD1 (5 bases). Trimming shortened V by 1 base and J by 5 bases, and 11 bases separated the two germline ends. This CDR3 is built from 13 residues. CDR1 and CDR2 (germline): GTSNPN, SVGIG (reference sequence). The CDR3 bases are TGTGCCTGGAGTGCCGGCAGGGCTTATGGCTACACCTTC. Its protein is CAWSAGRAYGYTF.

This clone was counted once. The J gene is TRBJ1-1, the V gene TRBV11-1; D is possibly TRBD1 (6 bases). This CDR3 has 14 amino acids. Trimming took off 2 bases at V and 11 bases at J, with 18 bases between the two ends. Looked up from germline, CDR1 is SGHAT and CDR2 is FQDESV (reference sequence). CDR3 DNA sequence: TGTGCCAGCAGCTTAAATCAGGGGCACGTGGGGGCTTTCTTT. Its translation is CASSLNQGHVGAFF.

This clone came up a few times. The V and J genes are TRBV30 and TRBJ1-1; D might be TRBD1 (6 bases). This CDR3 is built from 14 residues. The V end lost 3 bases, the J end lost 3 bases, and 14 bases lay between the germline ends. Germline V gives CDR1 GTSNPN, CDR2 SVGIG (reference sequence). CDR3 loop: CAWSGWGADTEAFF. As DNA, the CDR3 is TGTGCCTGGAGCGGCTGGGGGGCGGACACTGAAGCTTTCTTT.

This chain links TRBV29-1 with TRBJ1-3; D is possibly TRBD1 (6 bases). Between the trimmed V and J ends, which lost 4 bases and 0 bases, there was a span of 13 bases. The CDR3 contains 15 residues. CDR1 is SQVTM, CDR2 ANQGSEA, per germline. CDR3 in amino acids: CSVAYQGLSGNTIYF. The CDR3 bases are TGCAGCGTTGCGTACCAGGGGCTCTCTGGAAACACCATATATTTT.

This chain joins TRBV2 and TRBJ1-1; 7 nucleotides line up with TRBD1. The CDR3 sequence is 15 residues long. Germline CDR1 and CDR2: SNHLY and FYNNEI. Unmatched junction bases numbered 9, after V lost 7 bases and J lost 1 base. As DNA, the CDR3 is TGTGCCAGCACATCCAGGGGGACCTCGAACACTGAAGCTTTCTTT. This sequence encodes CASTSRGTSNTEAFF.

CDR3 sequence reads: CASSFGGGGTDTQYF. The DNA of the CDR3 is TGTGCCAGCAGTTTTGGCGGGGGGGGCACAGATACGCAGTATTTT. The V gene is TRBV28, the J gene TRBJ2-3; 9 nucleotides line up with TRBD2. This CDR3 has 15 amino acids. The V and J ends lost 3 bases and 1 base, in that order; junction bases with no gene match: 2. Germline V gene sequence: CDR1 MDHEN, CDR2 SYDVKM.

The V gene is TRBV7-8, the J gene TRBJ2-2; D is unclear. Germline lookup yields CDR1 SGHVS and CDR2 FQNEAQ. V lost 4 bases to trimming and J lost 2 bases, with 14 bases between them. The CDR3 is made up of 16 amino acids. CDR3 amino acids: CASSSSRAENTGELFF. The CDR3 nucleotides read TGTGCCAGCAGCTCAAGTAGGGCAGAAAACACCGGGGAGCTGTTTTTT. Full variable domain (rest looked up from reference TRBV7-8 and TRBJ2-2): GAGVSQSPRYKVAKRGQDVALRCDPISGHVSLFWYQQALGQGPEFLTYFQNEAQLDKSGLPSDRFFAERPEGSVSTLKIQRTQQEDSAVYLCASSSSRAENTGELFFGEGSRLTVL.

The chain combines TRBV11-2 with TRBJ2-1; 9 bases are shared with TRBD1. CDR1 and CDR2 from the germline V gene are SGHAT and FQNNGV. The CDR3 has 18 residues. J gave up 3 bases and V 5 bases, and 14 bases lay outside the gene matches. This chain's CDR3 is CASSLYYTGTGNYNEQFF. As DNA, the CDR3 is TGTGCCAGCAGCCTTTACTATACCGGGACAGGGAACTACAATGAGCAGTTCTTC. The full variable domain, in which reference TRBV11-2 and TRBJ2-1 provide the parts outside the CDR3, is EAGVAQSPRYKIIEKRQSVAFWCNPISGHATLYWYQQILGQGPKLLIQFQNNGVVDDSQLPKDRFSAERLKGVDSTLKIQPAKLEDSAVYLCASSLYYTGTGNYNEQFFGPGTRLTVL.

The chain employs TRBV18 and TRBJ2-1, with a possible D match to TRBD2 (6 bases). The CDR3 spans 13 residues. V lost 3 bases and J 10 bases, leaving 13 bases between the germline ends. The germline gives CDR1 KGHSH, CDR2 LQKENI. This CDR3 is CASSPDGGGEQFF. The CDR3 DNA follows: TGTGCCAGCTCACCCGATGGTGGGGGGGAGCAGTTCTTC. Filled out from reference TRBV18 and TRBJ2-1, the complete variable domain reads NAGVMQNPRHLVRRRGQEARLRCSPMKGHSHVYWYRQLPEEGLKFMVYLQKENIIDESGMPKERFSAEFPKEGPSILRIQQVVRGDSAAYFCASSPDGGGEQFFGPGTRLTVL.

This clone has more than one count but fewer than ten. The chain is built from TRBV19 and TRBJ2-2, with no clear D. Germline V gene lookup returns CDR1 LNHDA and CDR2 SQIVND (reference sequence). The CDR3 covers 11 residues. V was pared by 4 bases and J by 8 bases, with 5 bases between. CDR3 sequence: CASSTRGELFF. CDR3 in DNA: TGTGCCAGTAGTACAAGGGGGGAGCTGTTTTTT.

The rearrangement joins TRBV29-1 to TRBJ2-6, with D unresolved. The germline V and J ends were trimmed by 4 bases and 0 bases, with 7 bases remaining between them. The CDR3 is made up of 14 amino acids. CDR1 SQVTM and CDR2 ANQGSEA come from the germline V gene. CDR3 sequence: CSVVPASGANVLTF. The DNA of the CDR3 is TGCAGCGTTGTCCCAGCCTCTGGGGCCAACGTCCTGACTTTC.

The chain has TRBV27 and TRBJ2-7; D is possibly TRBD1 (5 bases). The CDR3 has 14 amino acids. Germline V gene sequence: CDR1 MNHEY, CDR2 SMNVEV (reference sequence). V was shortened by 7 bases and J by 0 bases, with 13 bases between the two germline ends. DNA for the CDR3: TGTGCCAGCACACAGGATCAATACTCCTACGAGCAGTACTTC. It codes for CASTQDQYSYEQYF.

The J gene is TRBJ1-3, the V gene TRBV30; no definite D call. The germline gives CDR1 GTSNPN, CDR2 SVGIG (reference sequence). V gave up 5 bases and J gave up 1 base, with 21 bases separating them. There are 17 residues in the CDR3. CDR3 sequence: CAWLSSFTLRSGNTIYF. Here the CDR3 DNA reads TGTGCCTGGTTGAGCAGCTTTACCCTTCGGTCTGGAAACACCATATATTTT.

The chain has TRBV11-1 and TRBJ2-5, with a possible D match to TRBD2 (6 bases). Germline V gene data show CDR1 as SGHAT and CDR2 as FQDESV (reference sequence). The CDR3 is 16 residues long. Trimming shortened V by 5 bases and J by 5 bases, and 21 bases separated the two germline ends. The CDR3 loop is CASSQRGWGDGETQYF. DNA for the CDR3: TGTGCCAGCAGCCAAAGAGGTTGGGGGGATGGGGAGACCCAGTACTTC.

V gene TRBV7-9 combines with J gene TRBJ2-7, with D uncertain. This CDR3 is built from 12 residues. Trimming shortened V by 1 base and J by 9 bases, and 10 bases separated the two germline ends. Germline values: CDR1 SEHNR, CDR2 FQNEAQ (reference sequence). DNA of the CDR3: TGTGCCAGCAGCTTAGAATCCCCGGGGCAGTACTTC. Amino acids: CASSLESPGQYF.

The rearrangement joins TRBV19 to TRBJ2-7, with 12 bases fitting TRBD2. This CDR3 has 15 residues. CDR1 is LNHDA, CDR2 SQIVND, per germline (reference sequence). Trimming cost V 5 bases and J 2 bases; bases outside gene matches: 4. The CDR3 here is CASSRWTSGAYEQYF. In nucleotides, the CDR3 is TGTGCCAGTAGTCGATGGACTAGCGGGGCCTACGAGCAGTACTTC.

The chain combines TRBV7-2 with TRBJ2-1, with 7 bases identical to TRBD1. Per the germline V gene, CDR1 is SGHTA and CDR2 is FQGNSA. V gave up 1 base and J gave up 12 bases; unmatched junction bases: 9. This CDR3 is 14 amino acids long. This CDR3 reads CASSLDFSTGLQFF. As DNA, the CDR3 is TGTGCCAGCAGCTTAGATTTCTCGACAGGGTTGCAGTTCTTC. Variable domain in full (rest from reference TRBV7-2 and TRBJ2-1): GAGVSQSPSNKVTEKGKDVELRCDPISGHTALYWYRQSLGQGLEFLIYFQGNSAPDKSGLPSDRFSAERTGGSVSTLTIQRTQQEDSAVYLCASSLDFSTGLQFFGPGTRLTVL.

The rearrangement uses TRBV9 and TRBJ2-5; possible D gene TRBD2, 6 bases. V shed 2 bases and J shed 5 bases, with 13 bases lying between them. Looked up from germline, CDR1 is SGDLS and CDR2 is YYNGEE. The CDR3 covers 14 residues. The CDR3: CASSVGGWLETQYF. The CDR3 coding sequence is TGTGCCAGCAGCGTCGGAGGGTGGCTGGAGACCCAGTACTTC.